Described below is a single T cell receptor (beta chain) sequence and its context. Its antigen is unknown. This entry comes from a study of radiotherapy plus CTLA-4 blockade in lung cancer. General study results and limits: Early clonal dynamics of blood T cells, together with interferon-beta, were reported as the best response predictor.

Germline V gene lookup returns CDR1 LNHDA and CDR2 SQIVND (reference sequence). J was trimmed by 4 bases and V by 6 bases; bases with no gene match: 9. The CDR3 runs 16 residues. Sequencing used immunoSEQ multiplex PCR; TCRdb keeps in-frame clones, though not all of them. The table has more than 90,000 clones, approximately 80% seen once. The clonotype was recovered from a human donor with non-small cell lung cancer that progressed on radiotherapy plus ipilimumab. Some clones in this sample may be carry-over from other donors' samples. The material was peripheral blood, obtained from a patient treated with radiotherapy plus ipilimumab. This sequence joins TRBV19 and TRBJ1-6; 7 bases fit TRBD1. The CDR3 region has the DNA TGTGCCAGTAGCACGGGACAGTCATATTATAATTCACCCCTCCACTTT. It yields the protein CASSTGQSYYNSPLHF.